The 30 T cell receptor beta chains given below trace back to one sample, sequenced in a study of spatial heterogeneity in lung cancer (dated by TCRdb to between 2018 and 2020). The time point label corresponds to: sample taken at primary tumor resection. TCR sequencing used whole RNA extracted from tumor and nontumor lung tissue, or from cryopreserved PBMC samples, without cell sorting. Receptor libraries were prepared by 5' RACE. The listed sequencing device is NextSeq 500. The raw public reads went through TCRdb reprocessing: fastp at Q25, MiXCR clone calling, in-frame beta chains kept. Rows merge per CDR3 protein into single entries with the most common DNA and genes. Within this sample are about 11,000 distinct CDR3 sequences, with roughly 6.3% of them counted one time only. The ten largest clones represent approximately 30% of the sample. The input for sequencing was PBMCs, taken at surgery. The receptor source for this set is a male donor with early-stage non-small cell lung cancer.

This clonotype was seen repeatedly, ten times or more. Within a library made for alpha chains, this beta chain is off target, and its count is uninformative. This chain connects TRBV20-1 to TRBJ2-1; possibly TRBD1 for D (6 bases). The V end was cut by 1 base, the J end by 3 bases, with 13 bases between. Looked up from germline, CDR1 is DFQATT and CDR2 is SNEGSKA (reference sequence). There are 15 residues in the CDR3. The CDR3 loop is CSARVPGTFYNEQFF. In DNA, the CDR3 is TGCAGTGCTAGAGTACCAGGGACATTCTACAATGAGCAGTTCTTC.

Note on this clonotype: This beta chain turned up in a library designed for alpha chains; as an off-target read, its abundance says little. The chain links TRBV23-1 to TRBJ2-2; 13 positions match TRBD2. TRBV23-1 is reported as an ORF; its role is uncertain. This CDR3 contains 19 residues. The junction had 6 bases not matched to a gene; V was cut back by 1 base and J by 1 base. Here the CDR3 reads CASSQWRRLAGGNTGELFF. CDR3 DNA: TGCGCCAGCAGTCAATGGAGGAGACTAGCGGGGGGGAACACCGGGGAGCTGTTTTTT.

About this clonotype itself: Because the library targeted alpha chains, this beta chain is an off-target read whose size means little. This chain connects TRBV15 to TRBJ1-4, with 7 bases lining up with TRBD1. Trimming removed 3 bases from V and 3 bases from J; junction bases left unmatched: 4. This CDR3 spans 15 amino acids. Germline V gene sequence: CDR1 LNHNV, CDR2 YYDKDF (reference sequence). The chain's CDR3 is CATSSSGTANEKLFF. The CDR3, as DNA: TGTGCCACCAGCAGTTCCGGGACAGCTAATGAAAAACTGTTTTTT.

This clonotype was detected only a few times. Found in a library prepared for alpha chains, this beta chain is an off-target read, and its abundance has little meaning. The chain recombines TRBV10-3 with TRBJ2-3; 7 bases are a match to TRBD1. Germline V gene data show CDR1 as ENHRY and CDR2 as SYGVKD. The CDR3 length is 13 residues. V shed 9 bases and J 0 bases; nucleotides not matched to a gene: 3. The CDR3 sequence is CAIQTGSTDTQYF. The CDR3 region has the DNA TGTGCCATACAGACAGGGAGCACAGATACGCAGTATTTT.

About this clonotype itself: Found in a library prepared for alpha chains, this beta chain is an off-target read, and its abundance has little meaning. The chain joins TRBV6-5 to TRBJ1-2; weak D call: TRBD1 (5 bases). Germline V gene sequence: CDR1 MNHEY, CDR2 SVGAGI. CDR3 length: 15 amino acids. The V end lost 4 bases, the J end lost 4 bases, and 16 bases lay between the germline ends. In DNA, the CDR3 is TGTGCCAGCAGTTCCCGCCCCAGGGCTACCTATGGCTACACCTTC. Amino acid sequence: CASSSRPRATYGYTF.

Turning to this clonotype: This beta chain is a stray sequence in a library constructed for alpha chains; its clone size is not meaningful. This rearrangement joins TRBV7-9 to TRBJ1-4; tentative D call: TRBD1 (6 bases). Trimming shortened V by 5 bases and J by 8 bases, and 18 bases separated the two germline ends. Germline loops: CDR1 SEHNR, CDR2 FQNEAQ (reference sequence). This CDR3 is 15 amino acids long. The CDR3 reads CASSAGTPGGEKLFF. CDR3 nucleotide sequence: TGTGCCAGCAGCGCCGGGACACCCGGGGGGGAAAAACTGTTTTTT.

This clonotype turned up a few times. This beta chain is an off-target read within a library intended for alpha chains, so its frequency means little. The CDR3 spells CASILAALNFLVSQFF. The CDR3 DNA follows: TGTGCCAGCATCCTTGCGGCCCTAAACTTCTTAGTTTCTCAGTTCTTC. This chain connects TRBV27 to TRBJ2-1; D not certain. The CDR3 contains 16 residues. V lost 7 bases and J lost 13, with 29 bases in between. Germline CDR1 and CDR2: MNHEY and SMNVEV (reference sequence).

The sample holds many counts of this clonotype. The library was prepared for alpha chains; this beta chain is a stray read, so its frequency means little. The chain recombines TRBV6-1 with TRBJ2-5; D remains unclear. CDR1 is MNHNS, CDR2 SASEGT, per germline. The CDR3 runs 14 residues. V lost 7 bases, J lost 1 base, and 13 bases lay in between. The CDR3 DNA follows: TGTGCCAGCAAAAAAGGACCTTTCCAAGAGACCCAGTACTTC. Encoded protein: CASKKGPFQETQYF.

This clonotype was picked up many times. This beta chain lies outside the target of a library built for alpha chains; its clone size means little. This chain connects TRBV6-6 to TRBJ1-3, with a tentative D call TRBD1 (6 bases). Germline assignment: CDR1 MNHNY and CDR2 SVGAGI (reference sequence). V shed 2 bases and J shed 4 bases, with 15 bases lying between them. The CDR3 totals 16 residues. In DNA form, the CDR3 reads TGTGCCAGCAGTTACAGCGGGGGGCCTTGGGGAAACACCATATATTTT. It encodes CASSYSGGPWGNTIYF.

This clonotype was detected ten times or more. This beta chain is an unintended read in a library built for alpha chains; its size means little. CDR3 protein: CASSEGTSGPLLYNEQFF. The DNA for the CDR3 is TGTGCCAGCAGTGAGGGGACTAGCGGTCCCCTACTGTACAATGAGCAGTTCTTC. The rearrangement links TRBV2 to TRBJ2-1; 11 nucleotides match TRBD2. In germline, CDR1 is SNHLY, CDR2 FYNNEI. The V and J ends lost 3 bases and 4 bases, in that order; junction bases with no gene match: 11. This CDR3 region has 18 residues.

This clonotype has just a few counts. As an off-target read in a library built for alpha chains, this beta chain has a frequency of little significance. The V gene is TRBV6-6, the J gene TRBJ2-5; D is perhaps TRBD2 (6 bases). The V end was cut by 7 bases, the J end by 4 bases, with 19 bases between. The CDR3 is made up of 15 amino acids. Germline V gives CDR1 MNHNY, CDR2 SVGAGI (reference sequence). The CDR3 bases are TGTGCCAGCACTGCTGCGGGGCTAGCCTCAGAGACCCAGTACTTC. Its translation is CASTAAGLASETQYF.

By share, this clonotype counts as medium-sized. Since the library was made to target alpha chains, this beta chain is a stray read and its abundance is not meaningful. This chain links TRBV29-1 with TRBJ2-1; D uncertain. CDR3 length: 13 amino acids. The V end was cut by 0 bases, the J end by 2 bases, with 5 bases between. CDR1 is SQVTM and CDR2 is ANQGSEA in the germline V gene. CDR3 sequence: CSVEETAYNEQFF. The DNA for the CDR3 is TGCAGCGTTGAAGAGACGGCCTACAATGAGCAGTTCTTC.

This clonotype was seen repeatedly, ten times or more. A library made for alpha chains picked up this beta chain off target, so its size means little. This sequence joins TRBV7-2 and TRBJ2-1; TRBD2 might be the D (5 bases). Per the germline V gene, CDR1 is SGHTA and CDR2 is FQGNSA. The CDR3 has 12 amino acids. The germline V and J ends were trimmed by 2 bases and 9 bases, with 8 bases remaining between them. CDR3 loop: CASSLYEGEQFF. CDR3 DNA sequence: TGTGCCAGCAGCTTATACGAGGGTGAGCAGTTCTTC. Drawing the rest from reference TRBV7-2 and TRBJ2-1, the complete variable domain is GAGVSQSPSNKVTEKGKDVELRCDPISGHTALYWYRQSLGQGLEFLIYFQGNSAPDKSGLPSDRFSAERTGGSVSTLTIQRTQQEDSAVYLCASSLYEGEQFFGPGTRLTVL.

This clonotype was picked up many times. The library was prepared for alpha chains; this beta chain is a stray read, so its frequency means little. The rearrangement links TRBV5-1 to TRBJ1-4, with D possibly matching TRBD1 (5 bases). Germline-derived CDR1 and CDR2 are SGHRS and YFSETQ. The CDR3 spans 13 residues. Trimming took off 4 bases at V and 5 bases at J, with 9 bases between the two ends. This CDR3 is CASSPGPNEKLFF. CDR3 bases: TGCGCCAGCAGCCCGGGACCGAATGAAAAACTGTTTTTT. The full variable domain, in which reference TRBV5-1 and TRBJ1-4 provide the parts outside the CDR3, is KAGVTQTPRYLIKTRGQQVTLSCSPISGHRSVSWYQQTPGQGLQFLFEYFSETQRNKGNFPGRFSGRQFSNSRSEMNVSTLELGDSALYLCASSPGPNEKLFFGSGTQLSVL.

This clonotype occurred once. Just one base apart from a much larger clone, this may be a read error. Within a library made for alpha chains, this beta chain is off target, and its count is uninformative. This chain connects TRBV7-9 to TRBJ1-2; D is unclear. Germline values: CDR1 SEHNR, CDR2 FQNEAQ (reference sequence). The CDR3 is made up of 11 amino acids. The CDR3 loop is CSSTRVRGYTF. CDR3 nucleotide sequence: TGTTCCAGCACCCGGGTCAGGGGCTACACCTTC.

Turning to this clonotype: A library made for alpha chains picked up this beta chain off target, so its size means little. The rearrangement uses TRBV7-9 and TRBJ2-7; D ambiguous. Germline CDR1 reads SEHNR; CDR2 reads FQNEAQ (reference sequence). The ends were cut back, 4 bases at V and 5 bases at J, with 9 bases in the middle. CDR3 length: 12 residues. DNA of the CDR3: TGTGCCAGCAGCTCCCTCCGGCACGAGCAGTACTTC. Its protein is CASSSLRHEQYF.

The sample holds a few counts of this clonotype. As an off-target read in a library built for alpha chains, this beta chain has a frequency of little significance. The chain employs TRBV20-1 and TRBJ2-5; the match to TRBD1 covers 7 bases. The CDR3 is 12 residues long. The germline CDR1 and CDR2 sequences are DFQATT and SNEGSKA (reference sequence). The CDR3 loop reads CSADRESETQYF. The CDR3, as DNA: TGCAGCGCAGACAGGGAAAGCGAGACCCAGTACTTC.

Note on this clonotype: This beta chain lies outside the target of a library built for alpha chains; its clone size means little. V is TRBV30 and J is TRBJ1-1, with D possibly matching TRBD1 (6 bases). Germline V lookup: CDR1 GTSNPN, CDR2 SVGIG (reference sequence). V dropped 5 bases and J dropped 3 bases, with 13 bases sitting between them. The CDR3 spans 13 residues. CDR3 in DNA: TGTGCCTGGCAAAGGGGGACGGACACTGAAGCTTTCTTT. This sequence encodes CAWQRGTDTEAFF. The full variable domain, with the rest looked up from reference TRBV30 and TRBJ1-1, is SQTIHQWPATLVQPVGSPLSLECTVEGTSNPNLYWYRQAAGRGLQLLFYSVGIGQISSEVPQNLSASRPQDRQFILSSKKLLLSDSGFYLCAWQRGTDTEAFFGQGTRLTVV.

This clonotype has ten or more counts. This beta chain came through as a stray read in a library set up for alpha chains, and its size says little. The chain links TRBV18 to TRBJ2-7, with unresolved D. CDR3 length: 15 amino acids. Trimming removed 5 bases from V and 0 bases from J, with 14 bases in between. Germline CDR1 is KGHSH and CDR2 is LQKENI. The CDR3 DNA follows: TGTGCCAGCTCAGATGGGCAGTCTAGCTCCTACGAGCAGTACTTC. As protein: CASSDGQSSSYEQYF.

About this clonotype itself: Little can be read into the size of this beta chain, an off-target read in a library designed for alpha chains. V and J are TRBV4-2 and TRBJ2-7, with 9 bases lining up with TRBD1. Per germline, CDR1 LGHNA and CDR2 YNFKEQ. Unmatched junction bases numbered 3, after V lost 4 bases and J lost 5 bases. The CDR3 is made up of 13 amino acids. The CDR3 DNA reads TGTGCCAGCAGCCCGACAGGGGGTAACGAGCAGTACTTC. This translates into CASSPTGGNEQYF.

This clonotype showed up just a few times. This beta chain appears as a stray read in a library generated for alpha chains; its size is not informative. The chain recombines TRBV19 with TRBJ2-1, with D perhaps matching TRBD2 (5 bases). V dropped 3 bases and J dropped 5 bases, with 14 bases sitting between them. This CDR3 is built from 15 residues. Germline CDR1 is LNHDA and CDR2 is SQIVND (reference sequence). The CDR3 loop reads CASSISGNSHNEQFF. The CDR3 DNA is TGTGCCAGTAGTATTTCGGGAAATAGTCACAATGAGCAGTTCTTC.

This clonotype came up many times. With the library built for alpha chains, this beta chain is off target and its frequency is not meaningful. The chain has TRBV12-3 or TRBV12-4 and TRBJ2-7; D remains unclear. This CDR3 has 11 amino acids. Trimming cost V 4 bases and J 7 bases, with 8 bases left between them. This CDR3 reads CASSSLTEQYF. The CDR3, as DNA: TGTGCCAGCAGTTCCCTGACAGAGCAGTACTTC.

This clonotype was recorded many times. This beta chain is an off-target read within a library intended for alpha chains, so its frequency means little. V gene TRBV7-9 combines with J gene TRBJ2-1; 9 bases map to TRBD2. The germline V gene has CDR1 SEHNR and CDR2 FQNEAQ (reference sequence). The CDR3 consists of 14 residues. V lost 1 base and J lost 14; bases outside the gene matches: 9. Written as DNA, the CDR3 is TGTGCCAGCAGCTTAGTCCTAGCGGGAAGCCTCAAGTTCTTC. Protein product: CASSLVLAGSLKFF.

By its share, this clonotype is medium-sized. A library prepared for alpha chains yielded this beta chain as an off-target read; its size is of little meaning. The rearrangement uses TRBV20-1 and TRBJ1-2; D remains ambiguous. With 5 bases removed from V and 4 bases from J, the gap between germline ends came to 14 bases. Per germline, CDR1 DFQATT and CDR2 SNEGSKA (reference sequence). The CDR3 extends over 13 amino acids. As DNA, the CDR3 is TGCAGTGCTCCTGGAGAGGGCGGCTATGGCTACACCTTC. This gives the protein CSAPGEGGYGYTF.

This clonotype was detected ten times or more. With the library built for alpha chains, this beta chain is off target and its frequency is not meaningful. The rearrangement joins TRBV6-5 to TRBJ2-1; 8 bases fit TRBD2. The CDR3 spans 15 residues. The germline V gene has CDR1 MNHEY and CDR2 SVGAGI. The V gene end was trimmed by 2 bases and the J gene end by 5 bases; junction bases not matched to a gene: 5. CDR3 nucleotide sequence: TGTGCCAGCAGTTACAGCGGGGGATACCACAATGAGCAGTTCTTC. Its protein product is CASSYSGGYHNEQFF.

Many counts were recorded for this clonotype. Because the library targeted alpha chains, this beta chain is an off-target read whose size means little. The chain links TRBV11-2 to TRBJ2-7; 7 bases match TRBD2. Trimming took 0 bases from V and 3 from J; bases not matched to a gene: 14. CDR1 and CDR2 from the germline V gene are SGHAT and FQNNGV. This CDR3 spans 18 amino acids. The CDR3 protein is CASSLDRDAGLTFYEQYF. The CDR3 DNA reads as TGTGCCAGCAGCTTAGATCGAGATGCGGGACTAACCTTCTACGAGCAGTACTTC.

This clonotype was found many times. Within a library made for alpha chains, this beta chain is off target, and its count is uninformative. The chain couples TRBV9 to TRBJ2-3, with 9 positions matching TRBD2. The V gene end was trimmed by 6 bases and the J gene end by 5 bases; junction bases not matched to a gene: 7. This CDR3 region has 14 residues. Per germline, CDR1 SGDLS and CDR2 YYNGEE. CDR3: CASTSGRPQDTQYF. For the CDR3, the DNA is TGTGCCAGCACAAGCGGGAGGCCGCAAGATACGCAGTATTTT.

Many counts were recorded for this clonotype. This beta chain appears as a stray read in a library generated for alpha chains; its size is not informative. The CDR3: CASSLGGPATNEKLFF. Here the CDR3 DNA reads TGTGCCAGCAGCTTAGGAGGGCCCGCAACTAATGAAAAACTGTTTTTT. The chain couples TRBV11-1 to TRBJ1-4; no definite D call. This CDR3 region has 16 residues. Germline V gives CDR1 SGHAT, CDR2 FQDESV (reference sequence). Trimming removed 1 base at V and 0 bases at J, with 9 bases between.

On this clonotype itself: This beta chain is an off-target read within a library intended for alpha chains, so its frequency means little. The chain joins TRBV6-2 or TRBV6-3 to TRBJ2-1; the D gene is possibly TRBD1 (7 bases). Trimming took off 2 bases at V and 0 bases at J, with 17 bases between the two ends. CDR1 is MNHEY, CDR2 SVGEGT, per germline. This CDR3 is built from 18 residues. The CDR3, as DNA: TGTGCCAGCAGTTACGCCAGGGGGAGGTCTTTCTCCTACAATGAGCAGTTCTTC. This gives the protein CASSYARGRSFSYNEQFF.

Points on this clonotype: This beta chain is off target for a library built for alpha chains, so its abundance means little. V usage is TRBV11-3 and J usage is TRBJ1-1; 8 bases match TRBD1. V lost 8 bases and J lost 5; bases outside the gene matches: 10. CDR3 length: 14 amino acids. Germline V gene sequence: CDR1 SGHNT, CDR2 YENEEA. The CDR3 reads CASSVSGGVTEAFF. CDR3 DNA sequence: TGTGCCAGCTCGGTATCAGGGGGCGTTACTGAAGCTTTCTTT.